The 12 T cell receptor beta chains below were found in one sample sequenced in a study of graft-versus-host responses after intestinal transplantation. Generated by immunoSEQ multiplex PCR, the TCRdb table keeps only in-frame clones and is missing some. The data show some 100,000 clones, approximately 95% seen once. The antigens for these receptors are not known. This material consisted of unstimulated CD8+ T cells sorted from spleen or lymph node cells, taken before transplant. The receptors here all came from a human donor who was the organ donor for an intestinal transplant.

The chain has TRBV7-3 and TRBJ2-1; 10 bases match TRBD2. From germline, CDR1 is SGHTA and CDR2 FQGTGA. CDR3 length: 15 residues. The V segment lost 4 bases and the J segment 9 bases; nucleotides outside the gene matches: 9. Here the CDR3 reads CASSYTAGGVGEQFF. The DNA of the CDR3 is TGTGCCAGCAGCTACACAGCGGGGGGGGTCGGTGAGCAGTTCTTC.

In regard to this clone: One junction end does not reproduce the germline sequence, and a read error may be involved. V gene TRBV7-7 combines with J gene TRBJ2-3; D is possibly TRBD2 (6 bases). CDR3 size: 16 residues. Germline V gene data show CDR1 as SSHAT and CDR2 as FNYEAQ (reference sequence). The CDR3 DNA reads TGTGCTAGCAGCCTATTCTGGCGAGGAGGGTACCATACGCAGTATTTT. Translated: CASSLFWRGGYHTQYF. The whole variable domain, filled in from reference TRBV7-7 and TRBJ2-3, reads GAGVSQSPRYKVTKRGQDVTLRCDPISSHATLYWYQQALGQGPEFLTYFNYEAQPDKSGLPSDRFSAERPEGSISTLTIQRTEQRDSAMYRCASSLFWRGGYHTQYFGPGTRLTVL.

This clone was seen a single time. CDR3 loop: CASRRLAGAPNEQFF. The CDR3 coding sequence is TGTGCCAGCAGAAGACTAGCGGGAGCGCCCAATGAGCAGTTCTTC. This chain connects TRBV7-6 to TRBJ2-1; 12 bases agree with TRBD2. This CDR3 has 15 residues. Germline V lookup: CDR1 SGHVS, CDR2 FNYEAQ. The ends lost 6 bases at V and 6 bases at J; junction bases unmatched: 6.

This sequence joins TRBV4-1 and TRBJ2-1, with 8 bases that match TRBD2. From germline, CDR1 is MGHRA and CDR2 YSYEKL. V dropped 4 bases and J dropped 0; count of bases not matched to a gene: 8. The CDR3 is 17 residues long. The CDR3 reads CASSRSGGEASYNEQFF. The DNA of the CDR3 is TGCGCCAGCAGCCGGAGCGGGGGTGAGGCCTCCTACAATGAGCAGTTCTTC.

The rearrangement joins TRBV5-1 to TRBJ2-7, with D hard to call. The CDR3 has 13 amino acids. Trimming stripped 0 bases from V and 4 bases from J, with 8 bases between. The V gene's germline CDR1 is SGHRS and CDR2 YFSETQ. The CDR3 nucleotides read TGCGCCAGCAGCTTGGCCGCACAATACGAGCAGTACTTC. As protein: CASSLAAQYEQYF.

The table lists this clone with a count of one. The rearrangement joins TRBV19 to TRBJ2-7; TRBD1 matches at 11 bases. J lost 4 bases, V lost 8 bases, and 4 bases had no gene match. This CDR3 is 13 amino acids long. The V gene's germline CDR1 is LNHDA and CDR2 SQIVND (reference sequence). Here the CDR3 DNA reads TGTGCCAGTGGACAGGGGGCGGGATACGAGCAGTACTTC. It specifies CASGQGAGYEQYF.

The chain links TRBV6-1 to TRBJ2-7; the D gene is possibly TRBD1 (5 bases). In germline, CDR1 is MNHNS, CDR2 SASEGT. The CDR3 totals 14 residues. Trimming removed 6 bases at V and 0 bases at J, with 12 bases between. The CDR3 nucleotides read TGTGCCAGCAGGGGTAGGGGATACTCCTACGAGCAGTACTTC. Encoded protein: CASRGRGYSYEQYF.

This rearrangement joins TRBV9 to TRBJ1-2, with 10 bases fitting TRBD1. Germline V gene sequence: CDR1 SGDLS, CDR2 YYNGEE. The CDR3 has 14 residues. V was clipped by 0 bases and J by 6 bases; unmatched bases: 2. CDR3 in DNA: TGTGCCAGCAGCGTAGTGGGACAGGGGAATGGCTACACCTTC. This encodes CASSVVGQGNGYTF. Based on the CDR3 plus reference TRBV9 and TRBJ1-2, the full variable domain is DSGVTQTPKHLITATGQRVTLRCSPRSGDLSVYWYQQSLDQGLQFLIQYYNGEERAKGNILERFSAQQFPDLHSELNLSSLELGDSALYFCASSVVGQGNGYTFGSGTRLTVV.

This chain uses TRBV18 with TRBJ2-7, with TRBD2 as a possible D gene (5 bases). Germline V gene data show CDR1 as KGHSH and CDR2 as LQKENI. The CDR3 is 16 residues long. V was shortened by 2 bases and J by 4 bases, with 18 bases between the two germline ends. CDR3 coding DNA: TGTGCCAGCTCACCAACTAAAGGCGCTAGGGAGTACGAGCAGTACTTC. Protein: CASSPTKGAREYEQYF.

The chain couples TRBV16 to TRBJ1-2; TRBD1 is a possible D gene (5 bases). The CDR3 is made up of 16 amino acids. Germline CDR1 reads KGHSY; CDR2 reads FQNENV. The V gene lost 4 bases and the J gene lost 8 bases, with 23 bases spanning the gap. The CDR3 sequence is CASSRYLKGLIRGYTF. Written as DNA, the CDR3 is TGTGCCAGCAGCCGATACCTCAAGGGGCTGATCCGAGGCTACACCTTC.

This clone appeared once. The chain is built from TRBV27 and TRBJ2-7; 9 bases line up with TRBD2. Trimming took 3 bases from V and 3 from J; bases not matched to a gene: 3. This CDR3 is built from 14 residues. Germline V gene data show CDR1 as MNHEY and CDR2 as SMNVEV (reference sequence). CDR3 coding DNA: TGTGCCAGCAGTTTGCGGCGGGAGGGCTACGAGCAGTACTTC. Its translation is CASSLRREGYEQYF.

The V call is TRBV27, the J call TRBJ1-5; 8 bases fit TRBD1. There are 13 residues in the CDR3. The germline CDR1 and CDR2 sequences are MNHEY and SMNVEV (reference sequence). With V trimmed by 6 bases and J by 7 bases, 5 bases remained unmatched. The CDR3 loop reads CASSIRGHQPQHF. For the CDR3, the DNA is TGTGCCAGCAGCATCAGGGGGCACCAGCCCCAGCATTTT.